These 5 T cell receptor beta chains share one sample of origin, sequenced in a study of siplizumab effects on memory and regulatory T cells. Generated by immunoSEQ multiplex PCR, the TCRdb table keeps only in-frame clones and is missing some. The sample consists of roughly 60,000 clones, approximately 95% of them appearing once. Specimen: CD8+ T cells sorted from blood. Receptors were obtained from a human donor in good health.

The V gene is TRBV7-9, the J gene TRBJ2-1; D ambiguous. The germline V gene encodes CDR1 SEHNR and CDR2 FQNEAQ (reference sequence). The CDR3 consists of 12 residues. V lost 4 bases, J lost 10 bases, and 11 bases lay in between. CDR3 protein: CASSSNLGEQFF. The CDR3, as DNA: TGTGCCAGCAGCTCTAACCTAGGAGAGCAGTTCTTC.

This clone was seen a single time. DNA for the CDR3: TGTGCCAGCAGGGAAGGCTTTGCCGAGGGAGATACGCAGTATTTT. Translation gives CASREGFAEGDTQYF. V and J are TRBV5-4 and TRBJ2-3; possibly TRBD2 for D (5 bases). This CDR3 contains 15 residues. The ends were cut back, 5 bases at V and 5 bases at J, with 18 bases in the middle. CDR1 is SGHNT, CDR2 YYREEE, per germline (reference sequence).

The V gene is TRBV5-5, the J gene TRBJ1-1; D is unclear. Germline assignment: CDR1 SGHKS and CDR2 YYEKEE (reference sequence). The CDR3 sequence is 11 residues long. V lost 1 base to trimming and J lost 2 bases, with 0 bases between them. The CDR3 DNA is TGTGCCAGCAGCTTGAACACTGAAGCTTTCTTT. This gives the protein CASSLNTEAFF.

This clone is judged large. The chain joins TRBV5-6 to TRBJ1-2; 7 bases fit TRBD1. The trim removed 0 bases at V and 4 bases at J, leaving 9 bases unmatched. This CDR3 region has 16 residues. Germline lookup yields CDR1 SGHDT and CDR2 YYEEEE. CDR3 DNA sequence: TGTGCCAGCAGCTTGGATAGCGCGACAGGGCGCTATGGCTACACCTTC. Protein sequence: CASSLDSATGRYGYTF.

By sample share, this clone is medium-sized (0.01 to 0.1%). This CDR3 is also generated by other DNA sequences in the sample. The chain uses TRBV9 and TRBJ1-2; D gene uncertain. V gave up 3 bases and J gave up 8 bases, with 8 bases separating them. The CDR3 runs to 11 residues. The germline CDR1 and CDR2 sequences are SGDLS and YYNGEE. As DNA, the CDR3 is TGTGCCAGCAGCGCCCCTGACGGCTACACCTTC. Translating gives CASSAPDGYTF.